The rows below give T cell receptor beta chains drawn from one sample of a study of blood T cell repertoires in COVID-19. Sequencing was performed with immunoSEQ multiplex PCR; in TCRdb, only in-frame clones are kept and a portion is missing. The table includes over 150,000 clones, over 70% detected once. The sequencing input was PBMCs or T cells enriched from blood (not recorded which). Source of these receptors: a woman between 55 and 75 years old who had recovered from COVID-19. Each CDR3 is given with its conserved first and last residue. Each record gives: clone size, D gene, J gene, V gene, CDR3 DNA, CDR3 protein. D genes are given only for firm matches. Rows give clone size only sometimes, using once, few, many, or a class for an expanded clone.

abundance: -; d_gene: TRBD1; j_gene: TRBJ1-2; v_gene: TRBV10-1; CDR3nt: TGCGCCAGCAGTGAGTCCAGACAGGGTCATGGCTACACCTTC; CDR3aa: CASSESRQGHGYTF
abundance: -; d_gene: -; j_gene: TRBJ1-5; v_gene: TRBV27; CDR3nt: TGTGCCAGCAGTCCCCGGGGGGGGGCGAGCAATCAGCCCCAGCATTTT; CDR3aa: CASSPRGGASNQPQHF
abundance: -; d_gene: -; j_gene: TRBJ1-1; v_gene: TRBV19; CDR3nt: TGTGCCAGTAGAGTCCAGGGTGGGGGGACTGAAGCTTTCTTT; CDR3aa: CASRVQGGGTEAFF
abundance: -; d_gene: -; j_gene: TRBJ1-2; v_gene: TRBV7-2; CDR3nt: TGTGCCAGCAGCGACAGCCCCCGTGGCTACACCTTC; CDR3aa: CASSDSPRGYTF
abundance: -; d_gene: -; j_gene: TRBJ2-7; v_gene: TRBV29-1; CDR3nt: TGCAGCGTTGAAAGTCGGCAGGGGTACGAGCAGTACTTC; CDR3aa: CSVESRQGYEQYF
abundance: -; d_gene: TRBD1; j_gene: TRBJ2-5; v_gene: TRBV7-9; CDR3nt: TGTGCCAGCAGCCCATCGTCCCGGGACAGGGGTTTGGAGACCCAGTACTTC; CDR3aa: CASSPSSRDRGLETQYF
abundance: few; d_gene: TRBD2; j_gene: TRBJ2-3; v_gene: TRBV4-2; CDR3nt: TGTGCCAGCAGCCGGGGGGGACTAGCTGGTTTGGGCACAGATACGCAGTATTTT; CDR3aa: CASSRGGLAGLGTDTQYF
abundance: -; d_gene: -; j_gene: TRBJ1-5; v_gene: TRBV19; CDR3nt: TGTGCCAGTAGTATTTCACAGGGTCAAAATCAGCCCCAGCATTTT; CDR3aa: CASSISQGQNQPQHF
abundance: -; d_gene: TRBD1; j_gene: TRBJ2-7; v_gene: TRBV5-1; CDR3nt: TGCGCCAGCATGGACAGGGGGTTCTCCTACGAGCAGTACTTC; CDR3aa: CASMDRGFSYEQYF
abundance: -; d_gene: TRBD1; j_gene: TRBJ2-2; v_gene: TRBV5-6; CDR3nt: TGTGCCAGCAGCTTGGATCCAGGGACAGAGAACACCGGGGAGCTGTTTTTT; CDR3aa: CASSLDPGTENTGELFF
abundance: -; d_gene: -; j_gene: TRBJ1-1; v_gene: TRBV27; CDR3nt: TGTGCCAGCAGGCAAAGGGGGGGGCCCTCTTTCGAAGCTTTCTTT; CDR3aa: CASRQRGGPSFEAFF
abundance: -; d_gene: -; j_gene: TRBJ1-1; v_gene: TRBV30; CDR3nt: TGTGCCTGGAGTGGAGGTATGGGTTTGGTCGCTTTCTTT; CDR3aa: CAWSGGMGLVAFF
abundance: -; d_gene: -; j_gene: TRBJ1-5; v_gene: TRBV30; CDR3nt: TGTGCCTGGAGTATAGCGTCTGGTGGGCCCCAGCATTTT; CDR3aa: CAWSIASGGPQHF